What follows are 20 T cell receptor beta chains derived from one specimen sequenced in a study of spatial heterogeneity in lung cancer. TCRdb analysed the 5' RACE reads with MiXCR anew, one entry per CDR3 protein. Of roughly 9,900 distinct CDR3 sequences listed, about a quarter are singletons. Noted time point: blood at routine non-recurrence follow-up after resection. The specimen was PBMCs, collected at follow-up. Source of these receptors: a female donor with early-stage non-small cell lung cancer.

The chain joins TRBV29-1 to TRBJ1-2; 7 bases map to TRBD1. The CDR3 length is 12 residues. V was pared by 8 bases and J by 4 bases, with 7 bases of the junction left unmatched. Germline V CDR1 and CDR2: SQVTM, ANQGSEA. The chain's CDR3 is CSFSRDSYGYTF. The DNA for the CDR3 is TGCAGCTTCAGCCGGGACAGCTATGGCTACACCTTC.

There are a few counts of this clonotype. J is TRBJ2-1 and V is TRBV5-1; a possible D gene is TRBD2 (5 bases). Trimming cost V 5 bases and J 4 bases, with 16 bases left between them. Germline values: CDR1 SGHRS, CDR2 YFSETQ. This CDR3 region has 15 residues. This CDR3 is CASRPLEGTYNEQFF. In DNA, the CDR3 is TGCGCCAGCAGACCTCTAGAGGGAACGTACAATGAGCAGTTCTTC.

This clonotype was seen a handful of times. This rearrangement joins TRBV19 to TRBJ1-6; tentative D call: TRBD1 (5 bases). Trimming left V 4 bases short and J 10 bases short, with 17 bases between. CDR1 is LNHDA, CDR2 SQIVND, per germline (reference sequence). This CDR3 has 15 residues. The CDR3 DNA follows: TGTGCCAGTAGTACTCCGGGCCGGGGCGTCTCACCCCTCCACTTT. Its translation: CASSTPGRGVSPLHF.

The CDR3: CSVAGAFRETQYF. CDR3 DNA: TGCAGCGTTGCGGGGGCTTTCCGAGAGACCCAGTACTTC. The chain carries TRBV29-1 and TRBJ2-5; TRBD1 or TRBD2 may be the D gene (6 bases each). The germline V gene has CDR1 SQVTM and CDR2 ANQGSEA. The CDR3 runs to 13 residues. The germline V and J ends were trimmed by 4 bases and 4 bases, with 13 bases remaining between them.

This clonotype has a handful of counts. This chain uses TRBV29-1 with TRBJ2-5; D is possibly TRBD1 (6 bases). V lost 5 bases to trimming and J lost 5 bases, with 15 bases between them. Germline V lookup: CDR1 SQVTM, CDR2 ANQGSEA. The CDR3 sequence is 13 residues long. CDR3 coding DNA: TGCAGCGTTTCGGTCAGGGGAAGGGAGACCCAGTACTTC. Protein: CSVSVRGRETQYF.

By sample share, this clonotype is medium-sized. The chain combines TRBV5-5 with TRBJ1-2; weak D call: TRBD1 (5 bases). The CDR3 length is 17 residues. CDR1 SGHKS and CDR2 YYEKEE come from the germline V gene (reference sequence). The germline V and J ends were trimmed by 0 bases and 7 bases, with 22 bases remaining between them. The CDR3 loop reads CASSLEFQGPVTLGYTF. The CDR3 DNA sequence: TGTGCCAGCAGCTTGGAATTCCAGGGACCTGTGACTCTTGGCTACACCTTC.

For this clonotype: A junction boundary mismatches the germline segment, possibly from a read error. The chain couples TRBV29-1 to TRBJ2-5; D uncertain. The germline V gene encodes CDR1 SQVTM and CDR2 ANQGSEA. The length of the CDR3 is 9 residues. The CDR3 DNA reads as TGCAGCGTCGAGGACCCCCCGGACTTC. Translating gives CSVEDPPDF.

This chain links TRBV3-1 with TRBJ2-7; D is unclear. The CDR3 loop spans 15 amino acids. Looked up from germline, CDR1 is LGHDT and CDR2 is YNNKEL (reference sequence). V was cut by 5 bases and J by 2 bases, with 16 bases left in between. The CDR3 bases are TGTGCCAGCAGCTCCCCGTCGGAGACAACCTACGAGCAGTACTTC. Residues: CASSSPSETTYEQYF.

The CDR3 DNA reads TGTGCCAGCAGCCCTAAAACAGGGGTTACCTGCGAGCAGTACTTC. This gives the protein CASSPKTGVTCEQYF. The chain employs TRBV7-9 and TRBJ2-7; 7 bases map to TRBD1. V dropped 5 bases and J dropped 6; count of bases not matched to a gene: 13. CDR1 is SEHNR and CDR2 is FQNEAQ in the germline V gene (reference sequence). The CDR3 sequence is 15 residues long.

By its share, this clonotype is medium-sized. The gene calls are TRBV7-9 and TRBJ2-7; a possible D gene is TRBD1 (5 bases). The CDR3 runs 16 residues. Trimming removed 4 bases from V and 3 bases from J, with 19 bases in between. Germline loops: CDR1 SEHNR, CDR2 FQNEAQ (reference sequence). CDR3 nucleotides: TGTGCCAGCAGCTCAATAGGGTCAGGGCCCAGCTACGAGCAGTACTTC. This encodes CASSSIGSGPSYEQYF.

This chain links TRBV6-5 with TRBJ2-3; 11 nucleotides agree with TRBD2. The CDR3 is 17 amino acids. Trimming removed 0 bases from V and 4 bases from J; junction bases left unmatched: 6. CDR1 and CDR2 (germline): MNHEY, SVGAGI. The CDR3 spells CASSYSLAGVRSDTQYF. In DNA form, the CDR3 reads TGTGCCAGCAGTTACTCACTAGCGGGAGTTAGGTCAGATACGCAGTATTTT.

This clonotype showed up just a few times. The J gene is TRBJ2-2, the V gene TRBV2, with 8 bases that match TRBD1. Germline V CDR1 and CDR2: SNHLY, FYNNEI. After removal of 3 bases from V and 6 bases from J, the junction contained 6 bases not matched to a gene. The CDR3 has 15 residues. CDR3 residues: CASSEVTGVAGELFF. As DNA, the CDR3 is TGTGCCAGCAGTGAGGTGACAGGGGTAGCCGGGGAGCTGTTTTTT.

This clonotype was detected a few times. This sequence joins TRBV7-2 and TRBJ2-5; 9 nucleotides align to TRBD2. The CDR3 sequence is 15 residues long. CDR1 is SGHTA and CDR2 is FQGNSA in the germline V gene. The trim removed 2 bases at V and 5 bases at J, leaving 6 bases unmatched. CDR3 sequence: CASSLSVAGVETQYF. In DNA, the CDR3 is TGTGCCAGCAGCTTATCTGTAGCGGGAGTGGAGACCCAGTACTTC.

This chain joins TRBV2 and TRBJ2-1, with 9 bases lining up with TRBD2. The CDR3 covers 16 residues. Germline V gene data show CDR1 as SNHLY and CDR2 as FYNNEI. Unmatched junction bases numbered 12, after V lost 6 bases and J lost 6 bases. The CDR3 DNA sequence: TGTGCCAGCAGCACCTGGGCGGCGGGAGGGCCCAATGAGCAGTTCTTC. Protein sequence: CASSTWAAGGPNEQFF. Supplemented by reference TRBV2 and TRBJ2-1, the full variable domain reads EPEVTQTPSHQVTQMGQEVILRCVPISNHLYFYWYRQILGQKVEFLVSFYNNEISEKSEIFDDQFSVERPDGSNFTLKIRSTKLEDSAMYFCASSTWAAGGPNEQFFGPGTRLTVL.

The chain carries TRBV10-3 and TRBJ1-4; 9 bases align to TRBD1. This CDR3 contains 15 residues. V lost 3 bases and J lost 8; bases outside the gene matches: 7. Looked up from germline, CDR1 is ENHRY and CDR2 is SYGVKD. CDR3: CAISEWGQGEEKLFF. CDR3 DNA sequence: TGTGCCATCAGTGAATGGGGACAGGGAGAAGAAAAACTGTTTTTT.

This clonotype has just a few counts. The J gene is TRBJ2-7, the V gene TRBV4-1; D possibly matches TRBD1 or TRBD2 (5 bases each). The germline gives CDR1 MGHRA, CDR2 YSYEKL. The CDR3 loop spans 12 amino acids. Trimming left V 4 bases short and J 7 bases short, with 11 bases between. The CDR3 DNA reads TGCGCCAGCAGCCTGGGACGGGGAGAGCAGTACTTC. Amino acids: CASSLGRGEQYF.

The V and J genes are TRBV20-1 and TRBJ2-7, with 7 bases identical to TRBD1. Germline V lookup: CDR1 DFQATT, CDR2 SNEGSKA (reference sequence). This CDR3 is 14 amino acids long. The V segment lost 6 bases and the J segment 0 bases; nucleotides outside the gene matches: 8. The CDR3 DNA reads as TGCAGTGCCACTCGAGGGGGCCACTCCTACGAGCAGTACTTC. It codes for CSATRGGHSYEQYF.

V and J are TRBV3-1 and TRBJ2-4; 7 bases are shared with TRBD2. The CDR3 runs 17 residues. V shed 3 bases, J shed 1 base, and the junction held 9 bases outside the gene matches. The germline V gene has CDR1 LGHDT and CDR2 YNNKEL (reference sequence). Here the CDR3 DNA reads TGTGCCAGCAGCCAGTCGCTGGGGCGGGGGGCCAAAAACATTCAGTACTTC. Protein: CASSQSLGRGAKNIQYF.

This chain connects TRBV19 to TRBJ2-2; D unclear. The CDR3 contains 14 residues. V lost 4 bases and J 10 bases, leaving 16 bases between the germline ends. CDR1 LNHDA and CDR2 SQIVND come from the germline V gene (reference sequence). CDR3 nucleotide sequence: TGTGCCAGTAGTAACGGCGGCCGCAGACTGGAGCTGTTTTTT. It codes for CASSNGGRRLELFF.

CDR3 in amino acids: CASSGSPLGLEQYF. The CDR3 bases are TGTGCCAGCAGTGGCTCACCCTTGGGCCTCGAGCAGTACTTC. The V and J genes are TRBV28 and TRBJ2-7; D is unresolved. CDR1 is MDHEN, CDR2 SYDVKM, per germline. The CDR3 is 14 residues long. Trimming stripped 5 bases from V and 6 bases from J, with 17 bases between.